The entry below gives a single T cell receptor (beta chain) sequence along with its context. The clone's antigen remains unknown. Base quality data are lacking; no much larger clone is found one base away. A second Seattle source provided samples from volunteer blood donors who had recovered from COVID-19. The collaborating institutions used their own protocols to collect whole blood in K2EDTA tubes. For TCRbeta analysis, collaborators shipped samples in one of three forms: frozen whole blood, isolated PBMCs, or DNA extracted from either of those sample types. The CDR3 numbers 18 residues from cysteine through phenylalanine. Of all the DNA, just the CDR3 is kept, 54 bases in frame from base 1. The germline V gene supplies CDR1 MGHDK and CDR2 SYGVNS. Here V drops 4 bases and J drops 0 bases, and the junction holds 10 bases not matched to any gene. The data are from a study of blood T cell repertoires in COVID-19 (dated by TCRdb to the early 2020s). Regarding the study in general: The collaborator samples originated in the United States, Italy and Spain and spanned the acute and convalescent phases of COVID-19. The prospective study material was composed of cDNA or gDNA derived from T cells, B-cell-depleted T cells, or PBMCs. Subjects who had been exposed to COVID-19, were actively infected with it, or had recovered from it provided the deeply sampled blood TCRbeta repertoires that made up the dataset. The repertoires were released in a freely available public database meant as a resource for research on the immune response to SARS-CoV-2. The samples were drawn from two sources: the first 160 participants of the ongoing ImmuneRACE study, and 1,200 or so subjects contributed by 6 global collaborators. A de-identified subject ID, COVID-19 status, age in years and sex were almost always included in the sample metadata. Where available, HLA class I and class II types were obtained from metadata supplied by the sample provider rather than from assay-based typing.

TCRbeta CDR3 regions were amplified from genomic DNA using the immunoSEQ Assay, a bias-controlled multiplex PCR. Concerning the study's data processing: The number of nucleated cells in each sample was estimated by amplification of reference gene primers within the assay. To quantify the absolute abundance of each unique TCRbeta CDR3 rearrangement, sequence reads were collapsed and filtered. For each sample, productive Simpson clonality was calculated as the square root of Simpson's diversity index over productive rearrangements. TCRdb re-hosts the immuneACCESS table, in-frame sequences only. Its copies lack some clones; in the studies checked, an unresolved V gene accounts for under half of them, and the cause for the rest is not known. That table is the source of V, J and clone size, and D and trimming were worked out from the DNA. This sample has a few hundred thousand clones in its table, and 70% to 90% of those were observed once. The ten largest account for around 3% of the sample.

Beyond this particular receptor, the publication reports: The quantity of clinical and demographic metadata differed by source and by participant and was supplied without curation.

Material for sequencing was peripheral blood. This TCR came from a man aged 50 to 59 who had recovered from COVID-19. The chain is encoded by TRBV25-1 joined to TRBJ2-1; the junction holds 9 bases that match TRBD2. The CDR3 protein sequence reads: CASSGETSGSSSYNEQFF. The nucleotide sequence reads TGTGCCAGCAGTGGAGAGACTAGCGGCTCGAGCTCCTACAATGAGCAGTTCTTC.